This TCR beta chain was sequenced in a study of Graves' ophthalmopathy and Graves' hyperthyroidism listed by TCRdb under 2018. Study-wide context: Peripheral blood was collected at initial diagnosis, before any treatment. TCR beta repertoire signatures were used to distinguish Graves' ophthalmopathy from Graves' hyperthyroidism and to predict progression to ophthalmopathy. In total, around 140 blood samples were TCR-sequenced: 40 to 45 ophthalmopathy, 75 hyperthyroidism and some 17 hyperthyroidism-to-ophthalmopathy patients. A discovery set of about a hundred patients (about 45 ophthalmopathy, 55 to 60 stable hyperthyroidism) was enrolled to explore V-J signatures distinguishing ophthalmopathy from hyperthyroidism. The independent validation cohort included 20 or so hyperthyroidism patients plus 17 patients who later progressed from hyperthyroidism to ophthalmopathy. T-cell repertoires of thyroid tissue and blood were compared in more than five hyperthyroidism patients. Following sampling, methimazole starting at 30 mg daily was administered to hyperthyroidism patients, and high-dose intravenous methylprednisolone was administered to ophthalmopathy patients. The 90 to 100 discovery patients were randomly split 7:3 into training and test sets.

General study outcomes and caveats: Sample size was not statistically predetermined, and group allocation was not concealed from the investigators. Ophthalmopathy was separated from stable hyperthyroidism by the 13-signature model with roughly 88% sensitivity and just under 84% specificity in cross-validation and with 80%/75% in the test set. Most of the expanded thyroid clonotypes with a frequency above 0.001 were also detected in blood, and it was suggested that the thyroid immune response may be reflected by blood repertoires. In validation, the model predicted ophthalmopathy progression with 70.59% sensitivity and 72% to 80% specificity; some 13 predicted patients were CT-confirmed with GO in a median of approximately 6.5 months.

This clonotype was found many times. The antigen it binds to is not known. One base away there is no much larger clone; base qualities are not given. For repertoire sequencing, TCR beta CDR3 regions were amplified from RNA transcripts. HTBI primers and the Qiagen OneStep RT-PCR kit were used in a first-round RT-PCR, which was followed by a second-round multiplex PCR, size selection and purification. Libraries were sequenced on an Illumina HiSeq2000 using paired-end 100 bp reads. Regarding the original processing steps: SOAPnuke was used to process the reads, removing any read that contained adapters or uncalled bases, had a mean Phred below 15, or lacked an exact match to the constant primer or identifier. COPE v1.2.5 was used to merge high-quality paired reads. Unique nucleotide sequences were defined as clonotypes and aligned to IMGT TRB V, D and J references using MiTCR v1.1. Only V-J combinations with frequency above 0.0001 were analysed, covering approximately 99% of repertoires. For each V-J combination, a TCR clonal expansion and chaos score was defined as F50 clonal expansion divided by the chaos observed in the TCRdist matrix. Welch's t-statistics and random forest were used to reduce features to 13 V-J combinations, which were fed into a naive Bayes classifier. The Morisita-Horn index was used to measure how similar the thyroid and blood repertoires were. TCRdb reprocessed the public reads (quality trimming at Q25 with fastp, clone calling with MiXCR) and kept in-frame beta chains. Rows with a matching CDR3 protein are joined into one entry that keeps the most common DNA and genes. The V and J calls were not made by the authors but by TCRdb's processing. Within this sample are roughly 400,000 distinct CDR3 sequences, with 18% of them counted one time only. Around 1.5% of the sample is held by the ten biggest clonotypes.

The ophthalmopathy patients had moderately to severely active disease, with a Clinical Activity Score of 3 or higher, a NOSPECS grade of 4 or higher, and a disease duration of less than 3 months. Patients with other autoimmune diseases, uncontrolled infections, pregnancy or lactation were excluded from the study. Diagnosis was based on clinical symptoms, serum thyroxine, TRAb, thyroid ultrasound and orbital computed tomography. Ficoll-Paque density gradient centrifugation was used to isolate PBMCs from about 9.4 ml of fresh peripheral blood. Total RNA was extracted using Trizol reagent, and RNA quality was checked on an Agilent 2100 Bioanalyzer. This TCR derives from a woman aged 18-30 years with Graves' ophthalmopathy. Donor details come from another sample of the same person, matched by shared clones. The specimen sequenced was peripheral blood.

The DNA sequence is TGTGCCAGTAAAGGGGGCCCCAATCAGCCCCAGCATTTT. Its protein reads: CASKGGPNQPQHF. Recombination linked TRBV19 to TRBJ1-5; 7 bases in between match TRBD1. From V the trimming removes 7 bases and from J it removes 3 bases, while the gene matches leave 3 bases of the junction unaccounted for. The germline V gene (reference sequence) supplies CDR1 LNHDA and CDR2 SQIVND. The CDR3 has 13 amino acids, counting the end cysteine and phenylalanine. Solely the CDR3 DNA is kept, with 39 bases framed from the first base.